These T cell receptor beta chains were read from a single sample in a study of cytomegalovirus exposure and HLA in healthy donors. Assay used: immunoSEQ multiplex PCR; TCRdb lists only in-frame clones, some missing. This sample carries around 98,000 clones, 60% to 80% of them seen once, and the ten largest clones take 3.8%. Sequencing was carried out using PBMCs. These receptors were collected from a woman aged 40 to 50 in good health and CMV-seronegative. The CDR3 runs from the conserved cysteine through the conserved F or W. A D gene is named only where the DNA matches it firmly. Where a row states a size, it is once, few, many or the class of an expanded clone; other rows omit it.

size,J,D,V,DNA,CDR3
-,TRBJ1-3,-,TRBV5-4,TGTGCCAGCAGCTCGGGAGTTGGGGGAGGAATGGGAAACACCATATATTTT,CASSSGVGGGMGNTIYF
-,TRBJ2-1,-,TRBV4-2,TGTGCCAGCAGCCAAGATAGCGCATCCTACAATGAGCAGTTCTTC,CASSQDSASYNEQFF
-,TRBJ1-4,TRBD1,TRBV7-2,TGTGCCAGCAGCAACAGACAGGGGAGTGAAAAACTGTTTTTT,CASSNRQGSEKLFF
few,TRBJ1-1,-,TRBV2,TGTGCCAGCAGGGTACAGGGATTTGAAGCTTTCTTT,CASRVQGFEAFF
-,TRBJ2-2,TRBD2,TRBV6-5,TGTGCCAGCAACCAACTAGCGGATACCGGGGAGCTGTTTTTT,CASNQLADTGELFF
many,TRBJ1-1,-,TRBV2,TGTGCCAGCAGTGAAACGGGGTTGAGATCCTTT,CASSETGLRSF
-,TRBJ1-6,-,TRBV19,TGTGCCACCCGCCAGCGTGAGAACCTCCCCCTCCACTTT,CATRQRENLPLHF
-,TRBJ1-2,TRBD1,TRBV4-2,TGTGCCAGCAGCCAAATCCCGGGACAGTTCTCCTATGGCTACACCTTC,CASSQIPGQFSYGYTF
-,TRBJ1-2,-,TRBV9,TGTGCCAGCAGCGACCCCGGGGGGCGAGGGGCAAATAACTATGGCTACACCTTC,CASSDPGGRGANNYGYTF
-,TRBJ2-3,TRBD1,TRBV5-1,TGCGCCAGCAGCCGAGACAGGGAAGATACGCAGTATTTT,CASSRDREDTQYF
-,TRBJ1-2,-,TRBV27,TGTGCCAGCAGTCCAATCCCTCGTGGGCCGCTGGCCTATGGCTACACCTTC,CASSPIPRGPLAYGYTF
-,TRBJ1-2,-,TRBV6-5,TGTGCCAGCAGCCTCAGAGGGTATTTCTATGGCTACACCTTC,CASSLRGYFYGYTF
-,TRBJ2-5,-,TRBV5-4,TGTGCCAGCAGCTTGGCAGGGATGCAAGAGACCCAGTACTTC,CASSLAGMQETQYF
-,TRBJ1-5,-,TRBV19,TGTGCCAGTAGTATTTCCCGTCGGGTCAATCAGCCCCAGCATTTT,CASSISRRVNQPQHF
-,TRBJ2-7,-,TRBV4-2,TGTGCCAGCAGCCAAGTCTTACAGGACTCCTACGAGCAGTACTTC,CASSQVLQDSYEQYF
-,TRBJ1-1,-,TRBV30,TGTGCCTGGAGTTTTAGTTTGAACACTGAAGCTTTCTTT,CAWSFSLNTEAFF
-,TRBJ1-2,-,TRBV4-1,TGCGCCAGCAGCCAAGCTGCAGGGGCCTATGGCTACACCTTC,CASSQAAGAYGYTF
-,TRBJ2-3,-,TRBV7-9,TGTGCCAGCAGCTTAACGAGCCCCACAGATACGCAGTATTTT,CASSLTSPTDTQYF
-,TRBJ2-7,-,TRBV6-6,TGTGCCAGCAGTTACTCGCCGGGGGTCGAGCAGTACTTC,CASSYSPGVEQYF
-,TRBJ2-7,TRBD1,TRBV10-3,TGTGCCATCAATCCGGGCAGGGGGCTCGAGCAGTACTTC,CAINPGRGLEQYF
-,TRBJ1-1,-,TRBV7-2,TGTGCCAGCAGCTTAGGGTTCGAGTACACTGAAGCTTTCTTT,CASSLGFEYTEAFF
-,TRBJ2-7,-,TRBV4-2,TGTGCCAGCAGCACTGAAGGGAGGTCTTCCACCTACGAGCAGTACTTC,CASSTEGRSSTYEQYF
many,TRBJ1-1,-,TRBV29-1,TGCAGCGTTGAAATGGGGCCGGGACTCGATCAAGCTTTCTTT,CSVEMGPGLDQAFF
-,TRBJ1-5,-,TRBV6-5,TGTGCCAGCAGTACAGCCTATAGCAATCAGCCCCAGCATTTT,CASSTAYSNQPQHF
once,TRBJ2-5,TRBD1,TRBV5-1,TGCGCCAGCAGCCGGGACAGCCAAGAGACCCAGTACTTC,CASSRDSQETQYF
-,TRBJ1-5,-,TRBV7-2,TGTGCCAGCAGCTTAGTGACTCAGGGTAATCAGCCCCAGCATTTT,CASSLVTQGNQPQHF
once,TRBJ2-1,-,TRBV7-3,TGTGCCAGCAGCTTAAGGCAGGGGAGCTCCTACAATGAGCAGTTCTTC,CASSLRQGSSYNEQFF
once,TRBJ2-5,TRBD1,TRBV7-9,TGTGCCAGCACCCCGACAGGGGGTCAGACCCAGTACTTC,CASTPTGGQTQYF
-,TRBJ1-5,-,TRBV10-3,TGTGCCATCAGTGAGCAGGTTGCCAATCAGCCCCAGCATTTT,CAISEQVANQPQHF
-,TRBJ1-4,-,TRBV7-6,TGTGCCAGCAGCTCAGGGTTATCTAATGAAAAACTGTTTTTT,CASSSGLSNEKLFF
-,TRBJ2-5,TRBD2,TRBV5-4,TGTGCCAGCAGCTTGGCGGGGGGGGTCCGAGAGACCCAGTACTTC,CASSLAGGVRETQYF
-,TRBJ2-7,-,TRBV28,TGTGCCAGCAGTTTAGCCGACGTAATTCCAGGGAACGAGCAGTACTTC,CASSLADVIPGNEQYF
-,TRBJ1-1,TRBD1,TRBV7-9,TGTGCCAGCAGCGGGGACAGGGCCCTTATGAACACTGAAGCTTTCTTT,CASSGDRALMNTEAFF
few,TRBJ1-5,-,TRBV6-5,TGTGCCAGCAGGACGGGGGGAGATCAGCCCCAGCATTTT,CASRTGGDQPQHF
few,TRBJ1-1,-,TRBV4-1,TGCGCCAGCAGCCAGATACAGAGTCTGAGTGCTTTCTTT,CASSQIQSLSAFF
-,TRBJ1-2,-,TRBV10-3,TGTGCCATCAGTGTAGATAACTATGGCTACACCTTC,CAISVDNYGYTF
-,TRBJ1-2,-,TRBV6-1,TGTGCCAGCAGTGAACGGGGGGACAATGGCTACACCTTC,CASSERGDNGYTF
-,TRBJ1-4,TRBD1,TRBV10-1,TGCGCCAGTATCAGACCCCGGACAGGGGGTGAAAAACTGTTTTTT,CASIRPRTGGEKLFF
-,TRBJ1-1,-,TRBV6-6,TGTGCCAGCAGTTACGTACAGCCCGTGAACACTGAAGCTTTCTTT,CASSYVQPVNTEAFF
-,TRBJ1-5,-,TRBV28,TGTGCCAGCAGTTTACCCAGGGAACAGCCCCAGCATTTT,CASSLPREQPQHF
-,TRBJ2-2,-,TRBV9,TGTGCCAGCAGCAAGCCTACCCCGAACACCGGGGAGCTGTTTTTT,CASSKPTPNTGELFF
-,TRBJ1-6,-,TRBV13,TGTGCCAGCAGTCGGGGGGTGGAACCCCTCCACTTT,CASSRGVEPLHF
-,TRBJ1-5,TRBD1,TRBV6-5,TGTGCCAGCAGCCGCACGGGACAGGGCAATCAGCCCCAGCATTTT,CASSRTGQGNQPQHF
once,TRBJ2-1,TRBD1,TRBV27,TGTGCCAGCAGTTTGCCGGGACAGGGGGTCCACAATGAGCAGTTCTTC,CASSLPGQGVHNEQFF
-,TRBJ2-1,TRBD2,TRBV6-4,TGTGCCAGCAGTGACGCTAGCGGGGGGAATGAGCAGTTCTTC,CASSDASGGNEQFF
-,TRBJ2-2,-,TRBV5-1,TGCGCCAGCAGCTTGGGCGCTAGCGCGAACACCGGGGAGCTGTTTTTT,CASSLGASANTGELFF
once,TRBJ1-2,-,TRBV9,TGTGCCAGCAGCGTAGGGGGCGGGGGTAACTATGGCTACACCTTC,CASSVGGGGNYGYTF
-,TRBJ1-1,-,TRBV14,TGTGCCAGCAGCCAGGGGACCGGGACTCGGGCTTTCTTT,CASSQGTGTRAFF
once,TRBJ1-5,TRBD1,TRBV18,TGTGCCAGCCGATCGGGACAGAGCAATCAGCCCCAGCATTTT,CASRSGQSNQPQHF
-,TRBJ1-6,-,TRBV19,TGTGCCAGTAGGCAGGGTCAATCCCTCCACTTT,CASRQGQSLHF
-,TRBJ2-1,-,TRBV5-6,TGTGCCAGCAGCTTGACTGACTACAATGAGCAGTTCTTC,CASSLTDYNEQFF
-,TRBJ2-7,TRBD2,TRBV28,TGTGCCAGCAGTCTCGGACTAGCGGGGTTCTACGAGCAGTACTTC,CASSLGLAGFYEQYF
-,TRBJ1-1,TRBD1,TRBV27,TGTGCCAGCAGTCCACCCTCCGGGACAGGGGGCGTATGGACTGAAGCTTTCTTT,CASSPPSGTGGVWTEAFF
-,TRBJ1-1,-,TRBV5-1,TGCGCCAGCAGTGTGACACCGAACACTGAAGCTTTCTTT,CASSVTPNTEAFF
-,TRBJ2-1,TRBD1,TRBV15,TGTGCCACCAGCAGAGGAGACAGGGGGTTCGATGAGCAGTTCTTC,CATSRGDRGFDEQFF
-,TRBJ1-1,-,TRBV18,TGTGCCAGCTCACCATCTGGAGGGGCAGAAGCTTTCTTT,CASSPSGGAEAFF
-,TRBJ2-5,-,TRBV30,TGTGCCTGGAGCCGTACGGGGGGCCCCCAAGAGACCCAGTACTTC,CAWSRTGGPQETQYF
-,TRBJ1-2,TRBD1,TRBV30,TGTGCCTGGAGTGCAGGGGGTGAAAGCTATGGCTACCCCTTC,CAWSAGGESYGYPF
-,TRBJ1-6,TRBD1,TRBV30,TGTGCCTGGATGCGGGACAGCCCAAACCGAGTCAATTCACCCCTCCACTTT,CAWMRDSPNRVNSPLHF